The 22 T cell receptor beta chains below all came from one sample that was sequenced in a study of cytomegalovirus exposure and HLA in healthy donors. Primers: 60 Vbeta forward and 13 Jbeta reverse. TCRdb keeps only in-frame clones here, not all; method: immunoSEQ multiplex PCR. Among approximately 150,000 clones, 81% were seen once, and the ten largest hold less than 15%. The sample was PBMCs. These receptors were obtained from a woman between 50 and 59 years old in good health and CMV-seronegative.

This clone was picked up one time. One end of the junction is discordant with germline, which a read error may explain. Written as DNA, the CDR3 is TGTTCCAGCAGCACGGGTTTCGGGGAGCTGTTTTTT. Translation gives CSSSTGFGELFF. The chain joins TRBV7-9 to TRBJ2-2; no firm D call. CDR1 SEHNR and CDR2 FQNEAQ come from the germline V gene (reference sequence). The length of the CDR3 is 12 residues.

This rearrangement joins TRBV11-2 to TRBJ2-7; D might be TRBD2 (6 bases). V lost 4 bases, J lost 6 bases, and 16 bases lay in between. There are 14 residues in the CDR3. The V gene's germline CDR1 is SGHAT and CDR2 FQNNGV. The CDR3 is CASSSAGPLGEQYF. In nucleotides, the CDR3 is TGTGCCAGCAGCTCCGCGGGACCACTTGGCGAGCAGTACTTC.

This clone was recorded a few times. The rearrangement links TRBV6-1 to TRBJ1-2, with 8 bases aligning to TRBD1. This CDR3 comprises 14 residues. CDR1 and CDR2 (germline): MNHNS, SASEGT. V lost 4 bases and J lost 8; bases outside the gene matches: 9. CDR3 in DNA: TGTGCCAGCAGTGGCCACGGCAGGGGGCAGGGCTACACCTTC. This gives the protein CASSGHGRGQGYTF.

This sequence joins TRBV29-1 and TRBJ1-5; D remains ambiguous. Germline CDR1 SQVTM, CDR2 ANQGSEA. The V end lost 7 bases, the J end lost 11 bases, and 15 bases lay between the germline ends. The length of the CDR3 is 11 residues. The CDR3 DNA sequence: TGCAGCGCCCGAGACTCGGGGACCCAGCATTTT. It yields the protein CSARDSGTQHF.

This clone occurred a few times. The gene calls are TRBV13 and TRBJ2-2, with TRBD1 identical over 7 bases. This CDR3 is built from 16 residues. The germline CDR1 and CDR2 sequences are PRHDT and FYEKMQ (reference sequence). V lost 5 bases, J lost 4 bases, and 10 bases stayed unmatched. The CDR3 region is CASSLQGVWFTGELFF. CDR3 in DNA: TGTGCCAGCAGCCTGCAGGGGGTTTGGTTCACCGGGGAGCTGTTTTTT.

The chain employs TRBV5-6 and TRBJ2-5; perhaps TRBD1 as D (5 bases). TRBJ2-7 explains the end of the DNA better; the J call may be wrong. The CDR3 spans 12 residues. Germline V gene data show CDR1 as SGHDT and CDR2 as YYEEEE. The CDR3 DNA reads TGTGCCAGCAGCTTGACAGGCTACGAGCAGTACTTC. Translated, it gives CASSLTGYEQYF.

This chain connects TRBV7-2 to TRBJ2-1; no clear D gene. The germline V gene has CDR1 SGHTA and CDR2 FQGNSA. The germline V and J ends were trimmed by 4 bases and 12 bases, with 10 bases remaining between them. The CDR3 is 11 amino acids. CDR3 in amino acids: CASSSTFPQFF. The CDR3 DNA sequence: TGTGCCAGCAGCTCGACATTCCCGCAGTTCTTC.

The V call is TRBV7-7, the J call TRBJ2-7; 10 positions match TRBD1. Looked up from germline, CDR1 is SSHAT and CDR2 is FNYEAQ (reference sequence). J was trimmed by 2 bases and V by 2 bases; bases with no gene match: 6. CDR3 length equals 16 residues. The CDR3, as DNA: TGTGCCAGCAGCTTAAAGTTGACAGGGGGCACCTACGAGCAGTACTTC. It specifies CASSLKLTGGTYEQYF.

This sequence joins TRBV10-3 and TRBJ2-1, with D perhaps matching TRBD1 (6 bases). Trimming shortened V by 6 bases and J by 5 bases, and 14 bases separated the two germline ends. CDR3 length: 14 residues. Germline CDR1 is ENHRY and CDR2 is SYGVKD. CDR3 amino acids: CAISPPGTHNEQFF. In DNA, the CDR3 is TGTGCCATCAGCCCTCCGGGGACACACAATGAGCAGTTCTTC.

V gene TRBV9 combines with J gene TRBJ2-1, with 8 bases fitting TRBD2. CDR1 and CDR2 from the germline V gene are SGDLS and YYNGEE. V shed 2 bases and J 6 bases; nucleotides not matched to a gene: 7. The CDR3 loop spans 15 amino acids. This CDR3 is CASSVLREAFNEQFF. The CDR3 DNA is TGTGCCAGCAGCGTTCTGCGGGAGGCTTTCAATGAGCAGTTCTTC.

The rearrangement uses TRBV7-2 and TRBJ1-2; 10 bases align to TRBD1. Per the germline V gene, CDR1 is SGHTA and CDR2 is FQGNSA. After removal of 5 bases from V and 8 bases from J, the junction contained 17 bases not matched to a gene. The length of the CDR3 is 17 residues. CDR3 bases: TGTGCCAGCAGCCCCCGGGACGCGACAGGGGGCCTGAGGGGCTACACCTTC. Translated: CASSPRDATGGLRGYTF.

As for this clone: The sample has other DNA sequences that encode this CDR3 too. The chain links TRBV6-6 to TRBJ2-7; the D gene is possibly TRBD2 (5 bases). The CDR3 contains 15 residues. Germline V gene sequence: CDR1 MNHNY, CDR2 SVGAGI (reference sequence). V lost 5 bases and J lost 3, with 17 bases in between. This CDR3 reads CASSHLTSGSYEQYF. The CDR3 bases are TGTGCCAGCAGTCATCTGACAAGTGGGAGCTACGAGCAGTACTTC.

The chain uses TRBV7-8 and TRBJ1-1, with 8 bases identical to TRBD1. The V gene end was trimmed by 5 bases and the J gene end by 2 bases; junction bases not matched to a gene: 7. This CDR3 is 15 amino acids long. Germline loops: CDR1 SGHVS, CDR2 FQNEAQ. CDR3 in amino acids: CASSLSGTGNTEAFF. The DNA for the CDR3 is TGTGCCAGCAGCCTCAGCGGGACAGGTAACACTGAAGCTTTCTTT.

The rearrangement links TRBV21-1 to TRBJ1-2; the table assigns TRBD1, which was not confirmed against the DNA. TRBV21-1 has pseudogene status. The CDR3 is 15 residues long. Here the CDR3 reads CASSVHQGLDYGYTF. The CDR3 region has the DNA TGTGCCAGCAGTGTCCATCAGGGTCTCGACTATGGCTACACCTTC.

The chain employs TRBV5-1 and TRBJ2-3; 8 nucleotides match TRBD2. CDR1 SGHRS and CDR2 YFSETQ come from the germline V gene. This CDR3 is 16 amino acids long. Trimming took 0 bases from V and 0 from J; bases not matched to a gene: 3. As DNA, the CDR3 is TGCGCCAGCAGCTTGGGAGCGGGGGCTAGCACAGATACGCAGTATTTT. The encoded protein is CASSLGAGASTDTQYF.

V gene TRBV13 combines with J gene TRBJ2-3, with 11 positions matching TRBD2. CDR1 is PRHDT, CDR2 FYEKMQ, per germline (reference sequence). This CDR3 comprises 15 residues. The J segment lost 10 bases and the V segment lost 5 bases, leaving 11 bases of the junction unmatched. The CDR3 nucleotides are TGTGCCAGCAGCCCTCTAGCGGGGGGAAGGGAATCGCAGTATTTT. Encoded protein: CASSPLAGGRESQYF. The variable domain in full, with the rest retrieved from reference TRBV13 and TRBJ2-3, is AAGVIQSPRHLIKEKRETATLKCYPIPRHDTVYWYQQGPGQDPQFLISFYEKMQSDKGSIPDRFSAQQFSDYHSELNMSSLELGDSALYFCASSPLAGGRESQYFGPGTRLTVL.

A note on this clone: Additional DNA sequences in this sample encode the identical CDR3. The rearrangement joins TRBV27 to TRBJ2-2; TRBD2 matches 10 bases. CDR3 length equals 16 residues. With 0 bases clipped from V and 3 bases from J, the junction kept 1 base outside the gene matches. CDR1 is MNHEY, CDR2 SMNVEV, per germline (reference sequence). CDR3 DNA: TGTGCCAGCAGTTTATCAGCGGGGGGGGACACCGGGGAGCTGTTTTTT. Amino acids: CASSLSAGGDTGELFF.

The chain couples TRBV10-3 to TRBJ1-1, with 9 bases identical to TRBD1. Losses at the gene ends were 7 bases for V and 4 bases for J; bases not matched to a gene: 4. CDR1 is ENHRY and CDR2 is SYGVKD in the germline V gene. This CDR3 region has 13 residues. The CDR3 DNA reads TGTGCCATCATCAAGACAGGGGGCACTGAAGCTTTCTTT. Amino acid sequence: CAIIKTGGTEAFF.

The chain employs TRBV7-8 and TRBJ2-5; 13 nucleotides match TRBD2. The V gene's germline CDR1 is SGHVS and CDR2 FQNEAQ. The CDR3 has 14 amino acids. V shed 3 bases and J 5 bases; nucleotides not matched to a gene: 0. CDR3 amino acids: CASSLTSGRETQYF. In DNA, the CDR3 is TGTGCCAGCAGCTTGACTAGCGGGAGGGAGACCCAGTACTTC.

This clone occurred a few times. The chain is built from TRBV9 and TRBJ2-3; D call uncertain. The V end lost 0 bases, the J end lost 5 bases, and 10 bases lay between the germline ends. The length of the CDR3 is 14 residues. Germline assignment: CDR1 SGDLS and CDR2 YYNGEE. CDR3 DNA sequence: TGTGCCAGCAGCGTAGACGAGGCCCTAGATACGCAGTATTTT. Translated, it gives CASSVDEALDTQYF.

This clone was seen only a few times. The CDR3: CASSLSGASGANVLTF. The DNA of the CDR3 is TGCGCCAGCAGCTTGAGCGGGGCTAGTGGGGCCAACGTCCTGACTTTC. The chain joins TRBV5-1 to TRBJ2-6; 7 bases agree with TRBD2. The germline gives CDR1 SGHRS, CDR2 YFSETQ. V lost 1 base, J lost 3 bases, and 4 bases stayed unmatched. CDR3 size: 16 residues.

This chain joins TRBV19 and TRBJ1-3; TRBD1 matches at 7 bases. The CDR3 consists of 14 residues. From germline, CDR1 is LNHDA and CDR2 SQIVND (reference sequence). After removal of 6 bases from V and 4 bases from J, the junction contained 6 bases not matched to a gene. This chain's CDR3 is CASSQTGNGNTIYF. CDR3 nucleotides: TGTGCCAGTAGCCAGACAGGGAACGGAAACACCATATATTTT.